One T cell receptor (beta chain) is described in this entry. The germline V gene has CDR1 SNHLY and CDR2 FYNNEI. V lost 6 bases, J lost 1 base, and 9 bases lay in between. This CDR3 contains 13 residues. The entry originates in a study of T cell changes during pregnancy in multiple sclerosis. Produced via immunoSEQ multiplex PCR; TCRdb's table is partial and in-frame only. The repertoire has roughly 90,000 clones, approximately 89% of them found once; the top ten carry under 2%. The sample here was peripheral blood, taken in the first trimester of pregnancy. The chain has TRBV2 and TRBJ1-1, with D perhaps TRBD1 (6 bases). This receptor was identified in a female donor in good health, enrolled as a control in a pregnancy study. This CDR3 reads CASSVQGNTEAFF. Written as DNA, the CDR3 is TGTGCCAGCAGCGTACAGGGGAACACTGAAGCTTTCTTT.